This T cell receptor (beta chain) originates from a study of OX40 agonist ivuxolimab in advanced cancers. Study overall: An anti-OX40 (CD134) antibody with agonistic activity, ivuxolimab, was administered to patients. Study conclusions and caveats: In general, CD8+ T cells held more expanded clones than CD4+ did, on average. Low normalized T-cell clonal expansion also characterized some of the nonresponders. In the 0.1 to 3.0 mg/kg range, CD4+ and CD8+ blood T cells had expanded clonally by week 6.

This clone showed up just once. Its specificity is unknown. Only in-frame clones appear in the TCRdb table, and some are missing; sequencing was by immunoSEQ multiplex PCR. The sample carries tens of thousands of clones, about 90% recorded once. The CDR3 spans 14 residues. In germline, CDR1 is WNHNN, CDR2 SYGVQD (reference sequence). The V and J ends lost 9 bases and 2 bases respectively, with 13 bases between them. V gene TRBV10-1 combines with J gene TRBJ2-2; no clear D gene. This material consisted of CD4+ or CD8+ T cells sorted from blood, taken in a trial of the OX40 agonist ivuxolimab. The clonotype originates from an adult with an advanced solid tumor such as melanoma, head and neck, liver or kidney cancer. The CDR3 spells CARPKTVNTGELFF. CDR3 DNA: TGCGCCAGGCCGAAGACCGTTAACACCGGGGAGCTGTTTTTT.